This is a list of T cell receptor beta chains from one sample in a study of blood T cell repertoires in COVID-19. Method: immunoSEQ multiplex PCR; TCRdb's copy keeps in-frame clones and lacks some. The table lists about 190,000 clones, approximately 88% of them singletons. The sequencing input was PBMCs or T cells enriched from blood (not recorded which). The receptor set was obtained from a woman in her twenties or thirties who had recovered from COVID-19. The CDR3 runs from the conserved cysteine through the conserved F or W. D genes are given only for firm matches. Clone size is given for some rows only: seen once, a few or many times, or a class if the clone is expanded.

D gene	V gene	J gene	clone size	CDR3 protein	CDR3 DNA
TRBD1	TRBV3-1/TRBV3-2	TRBJ1-4	NA	CASSGGQENEKLFF	TGTGCCAGCAGCGGGGGACAGGAGAATGAAAAACTGTTTTTT
TRBD2	TRBV6-4	TRBJ2-3	NA	CASTGGRGKEVDTQYF	TGTGCCAGCACCGGAGGGCGGGGGAAAGAGGTAGATACGCAGTATTTT
TRBD1	TRBV7-3	TRBJ2-7	NA	CASSVQGAGEDEQYF	TGTGCCAGCAGCGTACAGGGGGCAGGGGAGGACGAGCAGTACTTC
TRBD1	TRBV27	TRBJ1-1	NA	CASSSRPGQAPTEAFF	TGTGCCAGCAGTTCCAGACCGGGACAGGCCCCGACTGAAGCTTTCTTT
TRBD1	TRBV29-1	TRBJ1-4	once	CSAGNRGELFF	TGCAGCGCCGGAAACAGGGGAGAACTGTTTTTT
NA	TRBV3-1/TRBV3-2	TRBJ1-3	NA	CASSQSRQFTIYF	TGTGCCAGCAGCCAATCACGACAGTTTACCATATATTTT
NA	TRBV11-3	TRBJ2-2	NA	CASSLGKGRRNTGELFF	TGTGCCAGCAGCTTGGGGAAGGGGCGTAGAAACACCGGGGAGCTGTTTTTT
TRBD1	TRBV28	TRBJ2-7	NA	CASSSNRGRRARVFEQYF	TGTGCCAGCAGTTCGAACAGGGGGCGGAGGGCTCGGGTCTTTGAGCAGTACTTC
NA	TRBV6-5	TRBJ1-6	once	CASSDKITYNSPLHF	TGTGCCAGCAGCGACAAGATTACATATAATTCACCCCTCCACTTT
TRBD2	TRBV27	TRBJ2-7	NA	CASSFGGRVYEQYF	TGTGCCAGCAGTTTCGGCGGGAGGGTCTACGAGCAGTACTTC
TRBD1	TRBV7-9	TRBJ1-4	NA	CASSLGGQGKLFF	TGTGCCAGCAGCTTAGGGGGACAGGGGAAACTGTTTTTT
NA	TRBV6-5	TRBJ2-4	NA	CASSQGFSKNIQYF	TGTGCCAGCAGTCAGGGGTTTTCCAAAAACATTCAGTACTTC
NA	TRBV9	TRBJ2-3	NA	CASSVGLSGVADTQYF	TGTGCCAGCAGCGTAGGGCTGTCGGGGGTCGCAGATACGCAGTATTTT
TRBD1	TRBV11-1	TRBJ2-3	NA	CASSLVRDRGTDTQYF	TGTGCCAGCAGCTTAGTAAGGGACAGGGGCACAGATACGCAGTATTTT
TRBD1	TRBV7-9	TRBJ2-2	NA	CASSSVGQGAPGELFF	TGTGCCAGCAGCTCGGTGGGACAGGGGGCACCCGGGGAGCTGTTTTTT
TRBD1	TRBV6-4	TRBJ1-1	NA	CASRQGWNTEAFF	TGTGCCAGCAGACAGGGGTGGAACACTGAAGCTTTCTTT
NA	TRBV2	TRBJ1-2	NA	CASSSSWTGGYTF	TGTGCCAGCAGTTCTTCTTGGACTGGAGGCTACACCTTC
TRBD2	TRBV19	TRBJ2-1	NA	CASSMASGYNEQFF	TGTGCCAGTAGTATGGCTAGCGGTTACAATGAGCAGTTCTTC
NA	TRBV6-5	TRBJ1-5	NA	CASRGTGSFNQPQHF	TGTGCCAGCAGGGGAACAGGGAGCTTCAATCAGCCCCAGCATTTT
NA	TRBV11-2	TRBJ1-1	NA	CASSLPQGTEAFF	TGTGCCAGCAGCTTACCCCAGGGCACTGAAGCTTTCTTT
NA	TRBV5-5	TRBJ1-5	NA	CASSFKPSNQPQHF	TGTGCCAGCAGCTTTAAGCCTAGCAATCAGCCCCAGCATTTT
NA	TRBV2	TRBJ2-3	NA	CASSGDTDTQYF	TGTGCCAGCAGTGGCGACACAGATACGCAGTATTTT
NA	TRBV19	TRBJ2-5	NA	CASSIPGHAETQYF	TGTGCCAGTAGTATTCCGGGACACGCAGAGACCCAGTACTTC
TRBD1	TRBV7-9	TRBJ1-1	once	CASSNTDRETEAFF	TGTGCCAGCAGCAACACGGACAGGGAAACTGAAGCTTTCTTT
TRBD1	TRBV5-5	TRBJ1-2	NA	CASTLGQANYGYTF	TGTGCCAGCACCCTTGGACAGGCGAACTATGGCTACACCTTC
NA	TRBV5-1	TRBJ2-3	NA	CASSSTGGTDTQYF	TGCGCCAGCAGCTCGACAGGAGGCACAGATACGCAGTATTTT
NA	TRBV5-4	TRBJ2-5	NA	CASSYPGSQETQYF	TGTGCCAGCAGCTACCCCGGGAGCCAAGAGACCCAGTACTTC
TRBD1	TRBV5-1	TRBJ1-1	NA	CASSLSPDRVETEAFF	TGCGCCAGCAGCTTGTCCCCGGACAGGGTGGAAACTGAAGCTTTCTTT
TRBD1	TRBV2	TRBJ1-5	NA	CASSPGTGNNQPQHF	TGTGCCAGCAGTCCCGGGACAGGGAACAATCAGCCCCAGCATTTT
NA	TRBV28	TRBJ1-4	NA	CASRAGGEKLFF	TGTGCCAGCAGAGCGGGCGGTGAAAAACTGTTTTTT
NA	TRBV28	TRBJ1-2	NA	CASRLTGSLYGYTF	TGTGCCAGCAGACTTACCGGGAGCCTCTATGGCTACACCTTC
NA	TRBV7-9	TRBJ1-2	NA	CASSFFRGPRGYTF	TGTGCCAGCAGTTTCTTCAGGGGACCCCGTGGCTACACCTTC
TRBD1	TRBV28	TRBJ2-1	NA	CASSLADRAVEQFF	TGTGCCAGCAGTTTAGCGGACAGGGCGGTTGAGCAGTTCTTC
TRBD2	TRBV18	TRBJ2-6	NA	CASSAQVAGGISGANVLTF	TGTGCCAGCTCAGCCCAAGTAGCGGGGGGCATCTCTGGGGCCAACGTCCTGACTTTC
NA	TRBV5-5	TRBJ1-1	NA	CASSPRATEAFF	TGTGCCAGCAGCCCGCGGGCCACTGAAGCTTTCTTT
NA	TRBV11-2	TRBJ1-2	NA	CASSSRLVANYGYTF	TGTGCCAGCAGCTCCCGCCTAGTAGCTAACTATGGCTACACCTTC
TRBD1	TRBV5-1	TRBJ1-1	NA	CASNQQGASRVNTEAFF	TGCGCCAGCAACCAGCAGGGGGCCAGCCGGGTGAACACTGAAGCTTTCTTT
NA	TRBV12-3/TRBV12-4	TRBJ1-5	NA	CASSLRNQPQHF	TGTGCCAGCAGTCTTAGAAATCAGCCCCAGCATTTT
NA	TRBV7-2	TRBJ2-1	few	CASSLRGEQFF	TGTGCCAGCAGCTTGAGGGGGGAGCAGTTCTTC
NA	TRBV6-2/TRBV6-3	TRBJ2-7	few	CASSYLYEQYF	TGTGCCAGCAGTTACCTCTACGAGCAGTACTTC